A selection of T cell receptor beta chains follows, all from one sample in a study of blood T cell repertoires in COVID-19. Libraries were prepared by immunoSEQ multiplex PCR; TCRdb keeps only in-frame clonotypes and omits some of them. The sample shows roughly 230,000 clones, roughly 84% of them seen only once. Specimen: peripheral blood. The receptors come from a woman aged 80 or over with acute or convalescent COVID-19. CDR3s include the opening cysteine and the closing phenylalanine or tryptophan. A D gene is named only where the DNA matches it firmly. Size values are once, few and many counts, or a class for expanded clones, and some rows have none.

NA	TRBJ2-7	TRBV18	TRBD2	CASSTGTSDEQYF	TGTGCCAGCTCCACGGGGACTAGCGACGAGCAGTACTTC
NA	TRBJ2-5	TRBV6-6	NA	CASSYPTQETQYF	TGTGCCAGCAGTTACCCGACTCAAGAGACCCAGTACTTC
NA	TRBJ1-4	TRBV4-2	NA	CASSPARGSLFAEKLFF	TGTGCCAGCAGCCCGGCGCGAGGGTCCCTTTTTGCCGAAAAACTGTTTTTT
NA	TRBJ2-7	TRBV5-1	TRBD2	CASRGGGLYEQYF	TGCGCCAGCAGAGGCGGGGGGCTTTACGAGCAGTACTTC
once	TRBJ2-1	TRBV7-9	TRBD2	CASSPTGGDNEQFF	TGTGCCAGCAGCCCTACGGGGGGGGACAATGAGCAGTTCTTC
NA	TRBJ2-1	TRBV12-3/TRBV12-4	TRBD1	CASIETGGHEQFF	TGTGCCAGTATCGAGACAGGGGGCCATGAGCAGTTCTTC
NA	TRBJ2-3	TRBV11-3	NA	CASSLETGSMAQYF	TGTGCCAGCAGCTTAGAAACAGGTTCAATGGCGCAGTATTTT
NA	TRBJ2-1	TRBV5-1	NA	CASSLRGSRQYNEQFF	TGCGCCAGCTCGTTACGAGGCAGTCGCCAGTACAATGAGCAGTTCTTC
NA	TRBJ1-1	TRBV5-4	TRBD1	CASSSMTGMNTEAFF	TGTGCCAGCAGCTCAATGACAGGGATGAACACTGAAGCTTTCTTT
NA	TRBJ2-5	TRBV19	NA	CASSIDIGGTQYF	TGTGCCAGTAGTATCGACATCGGGGGGACCCAGTACTTC
NA	TRBJ2-1	TRBV7-6	TRBD2	CASSLAGGGNNEQFF	TGTGCCAGCAGCTTAGCTGGCGGGGGTAACAATGAGCAGTTCTTC
NA	TRBJ1-2	TRBV27	TRBD1	CASSFDRAYFTGYGYTF	TGTGCCAGCAGTTTCGACAGGGCGTATTTTACCGGGTATGGCTACACCTTC
NA	TRBJ2-1	TRBV7-2	NA	CASSPDSLDNEQFF	TGTGCCAGCAGCCCGGACAGTCTCGACAATGAGCAGTTCTTC
NA	TRBJ2-7	TRBV6-5	TRBD1	CASRGDRSYEQYF	TGTGCCAGCAGAGGGGACAGGTCCTACGAGCAGTACTTC
NA	TRBJ1-2	TRBV7-3	NA	CASSLEGTPGYGYTF	TGTGCCAGCAGCTTAGAGGGGACTCCGGGCTATGGCTACACCTTC
NA	TRBJ1-2	TRBV15	NA	CATSRDRGSGYGYTF	TGTGCCACCAGCAGAGATCGTGGCAGCGGCTATGGCTACACCTTC
NA	TRBJ1-1	TRBV27	TRBD1	CASRGQGNTEAFF	TGTGCCAGCAGAGGACAGGGAAACACTGAAGCTTTCTTT
NA	TRBJ1-1	TRBV6-5	NA	CASGKGLGTEAFF	TGTGCGAGCGGTAAGGGGCTGGGGACTGAAGCTTTCTTT
few	TRBJ1-2	TRBV6-5	NA	CASTPRGIYGYTF	TGTGCCAGCACCCCTAGAGGCATCTATGGCTACACCTTC
once	TRBJ1-5	TRBV18	NA	CASSPDLSNQPQHF	TGTGCCAGCTCACCAGACTTGAGCAATCAGCCCCAGCATTTT
few	TRBJ1-6	TRBV4-3	TRBD1	CASSQDYRGQGASYNSPLHF	TGCGCCAGCAGCCAAGATTATCGAGGGCAGGGGGCCTCCTATAATTCACCCCTCCACTTT